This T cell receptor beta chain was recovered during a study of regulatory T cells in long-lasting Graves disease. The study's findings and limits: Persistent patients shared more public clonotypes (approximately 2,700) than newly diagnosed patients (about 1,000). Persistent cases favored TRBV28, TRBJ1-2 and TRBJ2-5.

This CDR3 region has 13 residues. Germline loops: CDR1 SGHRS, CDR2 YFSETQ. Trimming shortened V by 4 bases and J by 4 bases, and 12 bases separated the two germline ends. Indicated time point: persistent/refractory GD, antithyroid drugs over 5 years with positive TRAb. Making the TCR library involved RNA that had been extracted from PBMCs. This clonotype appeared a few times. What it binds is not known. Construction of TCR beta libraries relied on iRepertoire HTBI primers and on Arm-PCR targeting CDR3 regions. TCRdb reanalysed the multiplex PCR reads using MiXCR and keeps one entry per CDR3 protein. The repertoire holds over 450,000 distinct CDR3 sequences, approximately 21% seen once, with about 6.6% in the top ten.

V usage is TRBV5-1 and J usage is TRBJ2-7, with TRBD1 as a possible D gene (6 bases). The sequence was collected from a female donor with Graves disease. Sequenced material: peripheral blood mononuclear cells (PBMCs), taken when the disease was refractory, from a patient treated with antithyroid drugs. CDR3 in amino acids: CASSVEGVYEQYF. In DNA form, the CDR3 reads TGCGCCAGCAGCGTTGAGGGGGTATACGAGCAGTACTTC.